This T cell receptor (beta chain) comes out of a study of identical twins. With V trimmed by 3 bases and J by 0 bases, 14 bases remained unmatched. The germline CDR1 and CDR2 sequences are LGHNA and YSLEER. The CDR3 contains 18 residues. After template switching added a universal primer site, the resulting cDNA carried unique molecular identifiers. TCRdb analysed the 5' RACE reads with MiXCR anew, one entry per CDR3 protein. The data show hundreds of thousands of distinct CDR3 sequences, approximately 25% seen once. Study results and caveats: Not following the same donors, the study drew its conclusions from cross-sectional statistical analysis. Insertions ran lower in abundant cord blood beta clonotypes, though not in memory repertoires.

With regard to this clonotype: Its antigen is still unknown.

A further study also used this sample, focusing on T cells expressing NK-cell markers. That paper adds: Leadership of the CD3+CD56-NKG2C+ fraction also belonged to these clonotypes in several donors.

The source of this sequence is a woman younger than 30 in good health. The rearrangement uses TRBV4-3 and TRBJ2-7, with TRBD2 matching 7 bases. Sequencing was carried out using CD4+ T cells sorted from blood. The CDR3 here is CASSQSVHTSASSYEQYF. The CDR3 nucleotides read TGCGCCAGCAGCCAGTCGGTACATACTAGCGCGAGCTCCTACGAGCAGTACTTC.